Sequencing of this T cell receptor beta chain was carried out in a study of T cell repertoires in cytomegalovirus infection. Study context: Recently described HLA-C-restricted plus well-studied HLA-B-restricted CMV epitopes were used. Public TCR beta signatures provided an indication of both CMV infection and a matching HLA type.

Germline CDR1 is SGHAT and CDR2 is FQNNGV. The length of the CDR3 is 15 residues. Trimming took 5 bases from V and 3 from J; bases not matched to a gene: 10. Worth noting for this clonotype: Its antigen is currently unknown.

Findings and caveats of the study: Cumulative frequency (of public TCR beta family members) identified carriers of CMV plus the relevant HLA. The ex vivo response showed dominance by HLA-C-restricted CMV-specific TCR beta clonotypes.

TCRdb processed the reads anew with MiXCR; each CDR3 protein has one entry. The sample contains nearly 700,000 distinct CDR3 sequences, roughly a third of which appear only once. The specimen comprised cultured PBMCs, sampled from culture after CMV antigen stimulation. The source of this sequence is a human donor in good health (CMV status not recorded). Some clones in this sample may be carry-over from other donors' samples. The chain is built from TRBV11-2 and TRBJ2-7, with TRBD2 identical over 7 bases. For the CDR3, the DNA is TGTGCCAGCAGCCCCCGGACTAGTTTTCTCTACGAGCAGTACTTC. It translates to CASSPRTSFLYEQYF.